The 13 T cell receptor beta chains below were found in one sample sequenced in a study of blood T cell repertoires in COVID-19. Using immunoSEQ multiplex PCR, the repertoire was profiled, and TCRdb retains in-frame clones only, with some absent. The sample includes over 60,000 clones, about 76% of them seen just once. Material for sequencing was peripheral blood. Receptors originate from a woman older than 75 with acute or convalescent COVID-19.

J is TRBJ2-7 and V is TRBV28; no definite D call. Deletions cut 6 bases from V and 12 bases from J, with 15 bases between. The CDR3 is made up of 11 amino acids. Germline V gene lookup returns CDR1 MDHEN and CDR2 SYDVKM. The CDR3 loop is CASRNRPRLYF. Here the CDR3 DNA reads TGTGCCAGCAGGAACCGACCGCGACTGTACTTC.

Only a few counts were recorded for this clone. This rearrangement joins TRBV15 to TRBJ1-1; 9 nucleotides align to TRBD1. The CDR3 extends over 15 amino acids. Germline CDR1 and CDR2: LNHNV and YYDKDF (reference sequence). V was clipped by 1 base and J by 4 bases; unmatched bases: 4. The CDR3 sequence: CATSRGGTGTTEAFF. Here the CDR3 DNA reads TGTGCCACCAGCAGAGGCGGGACAGGGACCACTGAAGCTTTCTTT.

J is TRBJ1-1 and V is TRBV27; a weak D match, TRBD1 (5 bases). The length of the CDR3 is 15 residues. The germline V and J ends were trimmed by 6 bases and 1 base, with 15 bases remaining between them. Looked up from germline, CDR1 is MNHEY and CDR2 is SMNVEV (reference sequence). CDR3 loop: CASSLLTQGNTEAFF. DNA of the CDR3: TGTGCCAGCAGCTTACTTACTCAGGGGAACACTGAAGCTTTCTTT.

J is TRBJ2-6 and V is TRBV28, with 8 bases that match TRBD2. Per the germline V gene, CDR1 is MDHEN and CDR2 is SYDVKM. CDR3 length: 18 amino acids. The V gene end was trimmed by 5 bases and the J gene end by 2 bases; junction bases not matched to a gene: 11. The CDR3 loop reads CASSPRPGGVPGANVLTF. The CDR3 nucleotides are TGTGCCAGCAGTCCCCGGCCGGGAGGGGTACCTGGGGCCAACGTCCTGACTTTC. Complete variable domain (other parts from reference TRBV28 and TRBJ2-6): DVKVTQSSRYLVKRTGEKVFLECVQDMDHENMFWYRQDPGLGLRLIYFSYDVKMKEKGDIPEGYSVSREKKERFSLILESASTNQTSMYLCASSPRPGGVPGANVLTFGAGSRLTVL.

The chain uses TRBV4-1 and TRBJ1-2; D perhaps matches TRBD1 (6 bases). V was shortened by 1 base and J by 4 bases, with 13 bases between the two germline ends. The CDR3 is 15 amino acids. Germline values: CDR1 MGHRA, CDR2 YSYEKL. The CDR3, as DNA: TGCGCCAGCAGCCAAGTGGGCAGGGGAGTCTATGGCTACACCTTC. Protein sequence: CASSQVGRGVYGYTF.

The CDR3 coding sequence is TGTGCCAGCAGCTTAGTTAGGGAGCGAACCTACGAGCAGTACTTC. Translating it yields CASSLVRERTYEQYF. The V and J genes are TRBV7-8 and TRBJ2-7; possible D gene TRBD2, 5 bases. Germline V lookup: CDR1 SGHVS, CDR2 FQNEAQ. Trimming took 1 base from V and 2 from J, leaving 12 bases between them. CDR3 length: 15 amino acids. The whole variable domain, filled in from reference TRBV7-8 and TRBJ2-7, reads GAGVSQSPRYKVAKRGQDVALRCDPISGHVSLFWYQQALGQGPEFLTYFQNEAQLDKSGLPSDRFFAERPEGSVSTLKIQRTQQEDSAVYLCASSLVRERTYEQYFGPGTRLTVT.

The chain joins TRBV28 to TRBJ1-2; D gene unclear. V was pared by 8 bases and J by 6 bases, with 22 bases between. CDR3 length: 15 residues. Germline lookup yields CDR1 MDHEN and CDR2 SYDVKM. CDR3 sequence reads: CASVPVRQSLHGYTF. CDR3 coding DNA: TGTGCCAGCGTTCCAGTCAGGCAGTCCCTCCATGGCTACACCTTC.

J is TRBJ1-5 and V is TRBV27; D gene uncertain. V was shortened by 3 bases and J by 5 bases, with 8 bases between the two germline ends. Germline assignment: CDR1 MNHEY and CDR2 SMNVEV (reference sequence). The CDR3 spans 13 residues. CDR3 residues: CASSLVRDQPQHF. CDR3 nucleotide sequence: TGTGCCAGCAGTTTGGTTCGGGATCAGCCCCAGCATTTT.

This clone was seen a few times. The V and J genes are TRBV30 and TRBJ2-2; D might be TRBD2 (5 bases). Germline V gives CDR1 GTSNPN, CDR2 SVGIG (reference sequence). The CDR3 has 14 amino acids. V lost 3 bases to trimming and J lost 0 bases, with 8 bases between them. Here the CDR3 DNA reads TGTGCCTGGAGGGAACTAGCGAACACCGGGGAGCTGTTTTTT. Translated, it gives CAWRELANTGELFF. The variable domain in full, completed from reference TRBV30 and TRBJ2-2, reads SQTIHQWPATLVQPVGSPLSLECTVEGTSNPNLYWYRQAAGRGLQLLFYSVGIGQISSEVPQNLSASRPQDRQFILSSKKLLLSDSGFYLCAWRELANTGELFFGEGSRLTVL.

In this sample, this clone turned up a few times. The V and J genes are TRBV28 and TRBJ1-5, with D unclear. This CDR3 contains 15 residues. V lost 2 bases and J lost 7, with 15 bases in between. The germline V gene has CDR1 MDHEN and CDR2 SYDVKM. CDR3 nucleotides: TGTGCCAGCAGTTTAGGGCAGGCTGGAGGGCAGCCCCAGCATTTT. It encodes CASSLGQAGGQPQHF.

The rearrangement joins TRBV2 to TRBJ2-1; D ambiguous. The CDR3 sequence is 13 residues long. Trimming removed 5 bases at V and 4 bases at J, with 9 bases between. Germline V gene lookup returns CDR1 SNHLY and CDR2 FYNNEI. The CDR3 sequence is CASSPEEYNEQFF. The DNA of the CDR3 is TGTGCCAGCAGTCCAGAGGAGTACAATGAGCAGTTCTTC.

This chain joins TRBV15 and TRBJ2-7; 12 bases align to TRBD1. This CDR3 is 15 amino acids long. The V gene's germline CDR1 is LNHNV and CDR2 YYDKDF (reference sequence). The V and J ends lost 2 bases and 6 bases, in that order; junction bases with no gene match: 5. The CDR3 DNA follows: TGTGCCACCAGCAGAAGGGACAGGGGGCGCGGCGAGCAGTACTTC. This translates into CATSRRDRGRGEQYF.

The V call is TRBV4-1, the J call TRBJ2-1; 14 bases are a match to TRBD2. CDR3 size: 17 residues. V was pared by 3 bases and J by 2 bases, with 3 bases of the junction left unmatched. Per germline, CDR1 MGHRA and CDR2 YSYEKL. The CDR3 is CASSQGLAGAAYNEQFF. CDR3 sequence (DNA): TGCGCCAGCAGCCAGGGACTAGCGGGAGCGGCCTACAATGAGCAGTTCTTC.